This is a list of T cell receptor beta chains from one sample in a study of response to subunit inactivated influenza vaccine. A single record per CDR3 protein comes from TCRdb applying MiXCR to the RT-PCR reads. The profile shows 500,000 to 600,000 distinct CDR3 sequences, roughly 12% of them singletons. The starting material was PBMCs from blood, obtained on the day of vaccination. All receptors come from a man in his fifties who received an inactivated influenza vaccine. CDR3s include the opening cysteine and the closing phenylalanine or tryptophan. D genes are given only for firm matches. Not every row has a clone size; where given, it reads once, few, many or a size class.

CDR3nt | CDR3aa | j_gene | d_gene | abundance | v_gene
TGCGCCAGCAGCTTGGCCGGGCAGGGGGCTTACTACGAGCAGTACTTC | CASSLAGQGAYYEQYF | TRBJ2-7 | TRBD1 | - | TRBV5-1
TGTGCCAGCAGCCTCGGGACTAGCGAACGAGAGACCCAGTACTTC | CASSLGTSERETQYF | TRBJ2-5 | TRBD2 | - | TRBV7-6
TGCAGCGTTGAAGTTAGCGGGAGAGGAGATACGCAGTATTTT | CSVEVSGRGDTQYF | TRBJ2-3 | TRBD2 | - | TRBV29-1
TGTGCCAGCAGCTTTTTCCGGGACGGAGACAACTATGGCTACACCTTC | CASSFFRDGDNYGYTF | TRBJ1-2 | - | few | TRBV7-2
TGCAGTGCTCGAATAGGTGGGAACACAGATACGCAGTATTTT | CSARIGGNTDTQYF | TRBJ2-3 | - | once | TRBV20-1
TGTGCCAGCAGGGGAGGGACCGGGGAGCTGTTTTTT | CASRGGTGELFF | TRBJ2-2 | TRBD2 | many | TRBV12-3/TRBV12-4
TGCGCCAGCAGCACCTCGCTAGCGGGCGAGCAGTACTTC | CASSTSLAGEQYF | TRBJ2-7 | TRBD2 | few | TRBV5-1
TGTGCCACCGCGACTAGCGGGGGCTACAATGAGCAGTTCTTC | CATATSGGYNEQFF | TRBJ2-1 | TRBD2 | many | TRBV24-1
TGTGCCAGCAGTTACTCTGGACTAGCGGGGGCGGAGACAGATACGCAGTATTTT | CASSYSGLAGAETDTQYF | TRBJ2-3 | TRBD2 | many | TRBV6-5
TGTGCCAGCAGTCCCGGGACTAGCGGAGGAGATACGCAGTATTTT | CASSPGTSGGDTQYF | TRBJ2-3 | TRBD2 | - | TRBV7-9
TGCAGTGCTCCAAACCGACAGGGTCGAGCGGGGCTTAATGAAAAACTGTTTTTT | CSAPNRQGRAGLNEKLFF | TRBJ1-4 | TRBD1 | few | TRBV20-1
TGTGCCACCAGTGATTTGAAGGCAGGAGCTAACTATGGCTACACCTTC | CATSDLKAGANYGYTF | TRBJ1-2 | - | - | TRBV24-1
TGTGCCAGCAGCGCCGGGGGCAGCTCCTACGAGCAGTACTTC | CASSAGGSSYEQYF | TRBJ2-7 | - | many | TRBV9
TGTGCCAGCAGTTTGGGTCTCCCTGAAGCTTTCTTT | CASSLGLPEAFF | TRBJ1-1 | - | few | TRBV12-3/TRBV12-4
TGCAGTGCTAGGGGAAGACAAGTATCTGGGGCCAACGTCCTGACTTTC | CSARGRQVSGANVLTF | TRBJ2-6 | - | many | TRBV20-1
TGCAGCGTTGCTGGCTGGGCGGAGGTATCACGCGGGGAGCTGTTTTTT | CSVAGWAEVSRGELFF | TRBJ2-2 | - | few | TRBV29-1
TGCAGCGTTGACCCGAGGAGGGGCAATGAGCAGTTCTTC | CSVDPRRGNEQFF | TRBJ2-1 | - | many | TRBV29-1
TGTGCCAGCAAGTTCAGGGCGGAAAGCTCCTACAATGAGCAGTTCTTC | CASKFRAESSYNEQFF | TRBJ2-1 | - | few | TRBV5-7
TGTGCCACCAGCGCCGGGACCCACGCCTACGAGCAGTACTTC | CATSAGTHAYEQYF | TRBJ2-7 | - | - | TRBV24-1
TGCAGCGTTGTTCCCCTAATCTCCTATGAGCAGTTCTTC | CSVVPLISYEQFF | TRBJ2-1 | - | - | TRBV29-1
TGTGCCAGCACCCGGCCGGGATACGAGCAGTACTTC | CASTRPGYEQYF | TRBJ2-7 | - | - | TRBV5-6
TGCAGCGTTGAAGGTGACAGGTACAATGAGCAGTTCTTC | CSVEGDRYNEQFF | TRBJ2-1 | - | - | TRBV29-1
TGTGCCAGCTCACCAAGATTAGCGGGAACTGGAGATACGCAGTATTTT | CASSPRLAGTGDTQYF | TRBJ2-3 | TRBD2 | few | TRBV18
TGTGCCAGCAGCCGAGCGGGAGGGCCAGTCGAGCAGTACTTC | CASSRAGGPVEQYF | TRBJ2-7 | TRBD2 | - | TRBV27
TGTGCCAGCAAGACGACGGGACTACGGGCAGATACGCAGTCTTTT | CASKTTGLRADTQSF | TRBJ2-3 | TRBD2 | - | TRBV2
TGTGCCAGCAACCGCGAGGGGGCTAGCGGGAGGGCAGATACGCAGTATTTT | CASNREGASGRADTQYF | TRBJ2-3 | TRBD2 | few | TRBV27
TGCAGCGTTGTAGGGGCGGGAGGGCCGCACGAGCAGTACTTC | CSVVGAGGPHEQYF | TRBJ2-7 | TRBD2 | - | TRBV29-1
TGTGCCAGCAGTTTCCCTGCTAGCGGGGGGGTGAACACCGGGGAGCTGTTTTTT | CASSFPASGGVNTGELFF | TRBJ2-2 | TRBD2 | few | TRBV12-3/TRBV12-4
TGTGCCAGCAGCGTAGAACCCCACGCAGCATACGAGCAGTACTTC | CASSVEPHAAYEQYF | TRBJ2-7 | - | - | TRBV9
TGTGCCAGCAGTGAGTCTTGGGCACAACTCGGTAGCCAAAACATTCAGTACTTC | CASSESWAQLGSQNIQYF | TRBJ2-4 | - | many | TRBV25-1
TGTGCCAGCAGCTCTCTTGGACTAGCGGGAGGGGATACGCAGTATTTT | CASSSLGLAGGDTQYF | TRBJ2-3 | TRBD2 | few | TRBV11-2
TGTGCCAGCAGCCAATGGGGGCCCGGGGAGCTGTTTTTT | CASSQWGPGELFF | TRBJ2-2 | - | few | TRBV3-1
TGTGCCAGCAGTTTGTGGAACCAAGAGACCCAGTACTTC | CASSLWNQETQYF | TRBJ2-5 | - | few | TRBV12-3/TRBV12-4
TGTGCCAGCAGCTCCATAATCTACGGCGAGCAGTTCTTC | CASSSIIYGEQFF | TRBJ2-1 | - | - | TRBV9
TGCAGTGCTAGAGATGGGACCAACTATGGCTACACCTTC | CSARDGTNYGYTF | TRBJ1-2 | - | few | TRBV20-1
TGTGCCAGCAGGGTCCAGGGAGGAGTGGGTCAGCCCCAGCATTTT | CASRVQGGVGQPQHF | TRBJ1-5 | - | - | TRBV28
TGTGCCAGCAGTTTATTGGGCGGGGTCGATGAGCAGTTCTTC | CASSLLGGVDEQFF | TRBJ2-1 | - | - | TRBV27
TGTGCCAGCAGCTTAGGGCTAGCGGCCGGCTATGAGCAGTTCTTC | CASSLGLAAGYEQFF | TRBJ2-1 | TRBD2 | - | TRBV7-9
TGTGCCAGCAGCATCCGCGGGATGGCCCGCTCCTACGAGCAGTACTTC | CASSIRGMARSYEQYF | TRBJ2-7 | - | few | TRBV6-2/TRBV6-3
TGCAGTGCTAAAAACCAACTAGCGGGGGTTTCGAGTGAGCAGTTCTTC | CSAKNQLAGVSSEQFF | TRBJ2-1 | TRBD2 | few | TRBV20-1
TGTGCCAGCAGCCCCGGGGGCTTAGGCTTAGAGGCTTTCTTT | CASSPGGLGLEAFF | TRBJ1-1 | - | few | TRBV9
TGTGCCAGCAGCGTCCTCTACAGCTTGAACACTGAAGCTTTCTTT | CASSVLYSLNTEAFF | TRBJ1-1 | - | many | TRBV7-9
TGCAGCGTTGGCAAAGGACAGGGCTATGGCTACACCTTC | CSVGKGQGYGYTF | TRBJ1-2 | TRBD1 | - | TRBV29-1
TGTGCCAGCGGGACAGGGACCTACGAGCAGTACTTC | CASGTGTYEQYF | TRBJ2-7 | TRBD1 | - | TRBV9
TGTGCCAGCAGGCTAATTGCGGGCGGGAAGACCCAGTACTTC | CASRLIAGGKTQYF | TRBJ2-5 | - | few | TRBV11-2
TGTGCCAGCTCACCACCCCCAGCGGCGAACACCGGGGAGCTGTTTTTT | CASSPPPAANTGELFF | TRBJ2-2 | - | - | TRBV18
TGTGCCAGCAGTGGAACAGGGCCGGTAGACACTGAAGCTTTCTTT | CASSGTGPVDTEAFF | TRBJ1-1 | - | few | TRBV12-3/TRBV12-4
TGTGCCAGCAGTTTGGACGGAGCAGGGGAGACCCAGTACTTC | CASSLDGAGETQYF | TRBJ2-5 | - | few | TRBV27
TGTGCCACCAGTGATCGCAGGTTTGGTGAGACCCAGTACTTC | CATSDRRFGETQYF | TRBJ2-5 | - | few | TRBV24-1